The clone carrying this T cell receptor beta chain was detected only a few times. Its antigen is not identified. This sample was taken from a study of CD8 T cells in ankylosing spondylitis. Study observations and caveats: Past studies reported some motif variants in reactive arthritis synovial fluid and blood. The clones that were linked to disease were reported to be significantly enriched in matched synovial fluid samples from ankylosing spondylitis patients. In peripheral blood, disease-linked CD8+ clones occurred at relatively low frequencies. Typical of ankylosing spondylitis blood, it appeared, was a TCR beta motif of under 10 highly homologous variants.

The germline V and J ends were trimmed by 4 bases and 1 base, with 8 bases remaining between them. The CDR3 contains 15 residues. The V gene's germline CDR1 is SEHNR and CDR2 FQNEAQ (reference sequence). Quantitative barcoded 5'-RACE was used to prepare TCR beta libraries. TCRdb re-called the 5' RACE reads through MiXCR, storing one row per CDR3 protein. The repertoire consists of hundreds of thousands of distinct CDR3 sequences, with about 16% occurring once and the leading ten covering more than 40%. The TCR comes from a male donor with ankylosing spondylitis. Sequencing was carried out using blood, either unsorted or a sorted T cell fraction (not recorded which). This chain joins TRBV7-9 and TRBJ2-6; D is unresolved. As DNA, the CDR3 is TGTGCCAGCAGCTCACATACGTCTGGGGCCAACGTCCTGACTTTC. This gives the protein CASSSHTSGANVLTF.